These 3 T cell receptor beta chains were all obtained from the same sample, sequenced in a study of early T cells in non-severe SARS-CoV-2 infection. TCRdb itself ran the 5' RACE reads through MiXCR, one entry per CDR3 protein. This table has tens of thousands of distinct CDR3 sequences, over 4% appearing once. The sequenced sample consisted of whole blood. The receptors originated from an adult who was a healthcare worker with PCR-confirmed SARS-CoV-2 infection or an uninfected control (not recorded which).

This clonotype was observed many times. The DNA for the CDR3 is TGTGCCAGTAGTTCTAGCGGGAGCACCGGGGAGCTGTTTTTT. Encoded protein: CASSSSGSTGELFF. V gene TRBV19 combines with J gene TRBJ2-2; TRBD2 matches at 10 bases. This CDR3 comprises 14 residues. The germline V gene encodes CDR1 LNHDA and CDR2 SQIVND (reference sequence). The junction had 1 base not matched to a gene; V was cut back by 5 bases and J by 4 bases.

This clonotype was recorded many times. CDR3 bases: TGCGCCAGCAGTGTTACAGTAGACGGGCCCCAGCATTTT. Protein sequence: CASSVTVDGPQHF. The chain combines TRBV10-1 with TRBJ1-5; D gene unclear. The V end lost 4 bases, the J end lost 9 bases, and 13 bases lay between the germline ends. The length of the CDR3 is 13 residues. CDR1 WNHNN and CDR2 SYGVQD come from the germline V gene (reference sequence).

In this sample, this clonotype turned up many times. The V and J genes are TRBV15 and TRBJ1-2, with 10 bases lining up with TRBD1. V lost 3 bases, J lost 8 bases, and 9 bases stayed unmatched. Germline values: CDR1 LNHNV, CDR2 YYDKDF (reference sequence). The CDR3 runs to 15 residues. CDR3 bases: TGTGCCACCAGCAGTGGACAGGGGGTGCTGTGGGGCTACACCTTC. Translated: CATSSGQGVLWGYTF.